The rows below give T cell receptor beta chains drawn from one sample of a study of radiation and T cells in renal cell carcinoma. Here immunoSEQ multiplex PCR was the method, and the copy in TCRdb shows in-frame clones only, minus some. The table has fewer than 90,000 clones, approximately 86% seen once. Sequences were derived from blood, sampled from a patient whose treatment included radiotherapy and nephrectomy. These TCRs come from a woman in her fifties or sixties with renal cell carcinoma. The CDR3 runs from the conserved cysteine through the conserved F or W. Size tells how often a clone was seen (once, few, many) or the class of an expanded clone, and some rows leave it out.

len,abundance,v_gene,CDR3aa
13,-,TRBV19,CASSLARGHEQFF
18,-,TRBV11-3,CASSLGTLAGEDYNEQFF
14,-,TRBV7-2,CASSFSQNSYEQYF
15,-,TRBV2,CASSDWAGGRDTQYF
14,-,TRBV7-8,CASVLGGSTDTQYF
17,few,TRBV5-4,CASSRDSQGQGRSPLHF
15,-,TRBV18,CASSPLRGRNTEAFF
14,-,TRBV6-5,CASSSRRDNEKLFF
15,-,TRBV5-8,CASGGGTTNTGELFF
14,-,TRBV19,CASSQQASTDTQYF
17,-,TRBV15,CATSRGKGLAEYNEQFF
15,-,TRBV19,CASREIQGNNEKLFF
14,-,TRBV7-9,CASSLNLPTTGYTF
16,-,TRBV18,CASSPQSLAGAGELFF
12,-,TRBV30,CAWSGGTGELFF
13,-,TRBV28,CATSLAGRDGYTF
14,-,TRBV14,CASSQDMGKDTQYF
14,-,TRBV9,CASSVLLSTDTQYF
16,-,TRBV5-1,CASSLAGLGQARGYTF
15,-,TRBV7-2,CASSLAPPAEYGYTF
14,-,TRBV10-1,CASSESGRYNEQFF
18,-,TRBV28,CASSPPLGQGASSYEQYF
13,once,TRBV9,CASSVVGSGSLHF
15,few,TRBV19,CASSMVWDTSYEQYF
14,-,TRBV4-3,CASSQDLGNYGYTF
12,-,TRBV7-2,CASRPGSYEQYF
12,few,TRBV14,CASSRLGYEQYF
13,-,TRBV6-1,CASSVGGDYGYTF
16,-,TRBV9,CASSVDSGGAEDTQYF
12,-,TRBV9,CASSVVSDTQYF
13,-,TRBV7-2,CASSLRGGYEQYF
17,-,TRBV19,CASSPLKLAGQADTQYF
13,-,TRBV6-1,CASRTATNYGYTF
18,-,TRBV28,CASSLSAGGIAAREKLFF
16,-,TRBV6-4,CAKFTGLAGSTDTQYF
13,few,TRBV11-3,CASSSGQAYEQFF
14,-,TRBV19,CASSWDLSNQPQHF
14,-,TRBV7-2,CASSLSAGGYEQYF
13,-,TRBV7-6,CASSLSLGDTQYF
14,-,TRBV27,CASGKQGADYGYTF
14,-,TRBV5-5,CASSPQGGDQPQHF
15,-,TRBV9,CASSVDPLAKYEQFF
16,-,TRBV10-3,CAISLSSGTSYNEQFF
15,-,TRBV6-1,CASRGDGRGRQPQHF
16,-,TRBV6-6,CASSYYFSLQGDEQFF
12,-,TRBV25-1,CASRGSNQPQHF
13,-,TRBV6-1,CASRPMINYGYTF
14,-,TRBV28,CASSYRGRGIEQYF
16,-,TRBV10-3,CAISDEGRASTDTQYF
13,-,TRBV19,CASSPQSNQPQHF
16,-,TRBV27,CASRTSGGLNTGELFF
15,once,TRBV19,CASSFGTGDWYEQYF
14,-,TRBV7-9,CASSSQGWGQPQHF
17,few,TRBV5-1,CASSPQGQGVSNEKLFF
16,-,TRBV15,CATALMPEVVYNEQFF
13,-,TRBV5-1,CASSLRHTGELFF
13,-,TRBV6-4,CASSDGGANEQFF